This is a list of T cell receptor beta chains from one sample in a study of OX40 agonist ivuxolimab in advanced cancers. Clones were sequenced by immunoSEQ multiplex PCR, and TCRdb holds only the in-frame ones, with some missing. The sample has under 80,000 clones, 88% seen once. The sequences come from CD4+ or CD8+ T cells sorted from blood, collected in a trial of the OX40 agonist ivuxolimab. These receptors all stem from an adult with an advanced solid tumor such as melanoma, head and neck, liver or kidney cancer. Both conserved end residues are part of each CDR3. Each record gives: J gene, clone size, D gene, V gene, CDR3 DNA, CDR3 protein. The D gene is left open where the match is weak. The size entry is marked missing in some rows and otherwise reads once, few, many or a size class.

>TRBJ2-1|-|-|TRBV9
TGTGCCAGCAGCGGACGATTGGGGAAGAGCAATGAGCAGTTCTTC
CASSGRLGKSNEQFF
>TRBJ2-1|few|-|TRBV30
TGTGCCTGGAGTATGCTAGCGTCACGCTCCTACAATGAGCAGTTCTTC
CAWSMLASRSYNEQFF
>TRBJ2-3|-|-|TRBV5-1
TGCGCCAGCAGCTTGGGGGACAGCACAGATACGCAGTATTTT
CASSLGDSTDTQYF
>TRBJ2-1|-|-|TRBV5-1
TGCGCCAGCAGCTTGGATGGTGACTTCTACAATGAGCAGTTCTTC
CASSLDGDFYNEQFF
>TRBJ1-3|-|-|TRBV30
TGTGCCTGGAAGCTACAGAACTCTGGAAACACCATATATTTT
CAWKLQNSGNTIYF
>TRBJ1-1|-|TRBD1|TRBV9
TGTGCCAGCAGCTCCTTACAGGGGCGACACACTGAAGCTTTCTTT
CASSSLQGRHTEAFF
>TRBJ1-5|-|TRBD1|TRBV28
TGTGCCAGCATTCCGACAGGGTATTCAGGAGAGCCCCAGCATTTT
CASIPTGYSGEPQHF
>TRBJ2-1|-|-|TRBV6-4
TGTGCCAGCGCGGCCGGGGGGCCTTGGAATGAGCAGTTCTTC
CASAAGGPWNEQFF
>TRBJ2-3|-|TRBD1|TRBV18
TGTGCCAGCTCACCACTCCCGGCCGGGACAGGGAGTCCAGATACGCAGTATTTT
CASSPLPAGTGSPDTQYF
>TRBJ2-1|-|-|TRBV4-3
TGCGCCAGCAGCCGACGTTCTAACGATGAGCAGTTCTTC
CASSRRSNDEQFF
>TRBJ1-1|-|-|TRBV6-5
TGTGCCAGCAGTTACTGGCTCGAAATGAACACTGAAGCTTTCTTT
CASSYWLEMNTEAFF
>TRBJ2-1|-|TRBD1|TRBV7-9
TGTGCCAGCAGTCATGGACAGGGTCTGCTGGCCCCATTGGAGCAGTTCTTC
CASSHGQGLLAPLEQFF
>TRBJ2-5|-|TRBD2|TRBV2
TGTGCCAGCAGTGAGGAAAGGGCTAGCGGCTACGGGGAGACCCAGTACTTC
CASSEERASGYGETQYF
>TRBJ2-1|-|-|TRBV6-6
TGTGCCAGCAGACTGGCGGACAATGAGCAGTTCTTC
CASRLADNEQFF
>TRBJ2-7|-|-|TRBV21-1
TGTGCCAGCAGCAACAGCTCCTACGAGCAGTACTTC
CASSNSSYEQYF
>TRBJ2-2|-|-|TRBV7-3
TGTGCCAGCAGCCCGACATTTACCGGGGAGCTGTTTTTT
CASSPTFTGELFF
>TRBJ2-1|-|-|TRBV28
TGTGCCAGCAGTATTTGGAATGAGCAGTTCTTC
CASSIWNEQFF
>TRBJ2-3|once|-|TRBV5-5
TGTGCCAGCAGCTTGGGGGGTACACCTAGCACAGATACGCAGTATTTT
CASSLGGTPSTDTQYF
>TRBJ2-7|-|TRBD2|TRBV6-4
TGTGCCAGCAGTGAACCTAGCGGGAGGGCCCACGAGCAGTACTTC
CASSEPSGRAHEQYF
>TRBJ1-1|-|-|TRBV6-6
TGTGCCAGCAGTGGCGGGACTCTTAACTTGAACACTGAAGCTTTCTTT
CASSGGTLNLNTEAFF
>TRBJ1-5|-|-|TRBV9
TGTGCCAGCAGCCGGGACGTTAATCAGCCCCAGCATTTT
CASSRDVNQPQHF
>TRBJ1-3|-|-|TRBV4-1
TGCGCCAGCAGCCAAGAACGGCGGGTCTCTGGAAACACCATATATTTT
CASSQERRVSGNTIYF
>TRBJ2-7|once|TRBD1|TRBV6-6
TGTGCCAGCAGTACGCGAGACAGGGCAGGATACGAGCAGTACTTC
CASSTRDRAGYEQYF
>TRBJ2-2|-|TRBD1|TRBV6-6
TGTGCCAGCAGTACGACAGGGGGCCGGGACACCGGGGAGCTGTTTTTT
CASSTTGGRDTGELFF
>TRBJ2-5|-|-|TRBV27
TGTGCCAGCAGTTTAAGGGACTCCCTGACGACCCAGTACTTC
CASSLRDSLTTQYF
>TRBJ2-1|-|TRBD2|TRBV2
TGTGCCAGCAAAGAACTAGCGGGAGGCTCCTACAATGAGCAGTTCTTC
CASKELAGGSYNEQFF
>TRBJ2-1|-|-|TRBV7-3
TGTGCCAGCAGCCCACGGCCCTACAATGAGCAGTTCTTC
CASSPRPYNEQFF
>TRBJ2-7|-|TRBD2|TRBV19
TGTGCCAGTAGTAAAGGGACTAGCGGGGCGCAATTCTACTACGAGCAGTACTTC
CASSKGTSGAQFYYEQYF
>TRBJ1-5|-|TRBD1|TRBV30
TGTGCCTGGAGTGGACCGGGACAGGGTAATCAGCCCCAGCATTTT
CAWSGPGQGNQPQHF
>TRBJ2-1|-|TRBD2|TRBV19
TGTGCCAGTAGTATACGGGAGGAGAATGAGCAGTTCTTC
CASSIREENEQFF
>TRBJ1-2|-|-|TRBV28
TGTGCCAGCGGGCAGGGAAACTATGGCTACACCTTC
CASGQGNYGYTF
>TRBJ2-1|-|-|TRBV7-9
TGTGCCAGCCATTCAGGGGACTACAATGAGCAGTTCTTC
CASHSGDYNEQFF
>TRBJ2-3|-|-|TRBV5-1
TGCGCCAGCAGCTTGGGACTAATAGATACGCAGTATTTT
CASSLGLIDTQYF
>TRBJ1-2|-|-|TRBV7-3
TGTGCCAGCAGTAAAGGTCCGGGTGGCTACACCTTC
CASSKGPGGYTF
>TRBJ1-2|-|-|TRBV4-3
TGCGCCAGCAGCCAAGATCTGTCAATCCCTGAGGGCTACACCTTC
CASSQDLSIPEGYTF
>TRBJ2-1|-|TRBD1|TRBV29-1
TGCAGCGTCAGGGGGACCTACAATGAGCAGTTCTTC
CSVRGTYNEQFF
>TRBJ2-3|-|TRBD2|TRBV12-5
TGTGCTAGTGGGCTAGCGGGGGTGGGTACAGATACGCAGTATTTT
CASGLAGVGTDTQYF
>TRBJ1-2|-|-|TRBV29-1
TGCAGCGCTGAAGAGGGCTATGGCTACACCTTC
CSAEEGYGYTF
>TRBJ1-1|-|TRBD1|TRBV6-5
TGTGCCAGCAGCCAGGACAGGGCGAACACTGAAGCTTTCTTT
CASSQDRANTEAFF